This T cell receptor (beta chain) was found in a study of tumor-infiltrating lymphocytes in oesophageal squamous cell carcinoma. The CDR3 extends over 15 amino acids. Per the germline V gene, CDR1 is SGHTA and CDR2 is FQGNSA. V gave up 5 bases and J gave up 11 bases; unmatched junction bases: 17. This clonotype was recorded at least ten times. TCRdb redid the calling of the PCR reads with MiXCR, one entry per CDR3 protein. The table includes about 13,000 distinct CDR3 sequences, roughly half detected once. The sample taken for sequencing was blood. V gene TRBV7-2 combines with J gene TRBJ2-5; 7 bases fit TRBD2. The sequence derives from a female donor with esophageal squamous cell carcinoma. The CDR3 DNA follows: TGTGCCAGCAGCAGCGGACTAGTTGGGTACAATGAGCAGTACTTC. Its protein is CASSSGLVGYNEQYF.